This T cell receptor (beta chain) is drawn from a study of blood T cells in healthy people across ages. General study points: Considered underestimates were the diversity estimates obtained from one million T cells. The study found more naive CD4+ cells and higher diversity in long-lived than aged donors.

Donors gave around 10 milliliters of peripheral blood apiece. This CDR3 has 15 amino acids. A second roughly 6 to 12 cycle PCR used barcoded and J-beta primers. In TCRdb, the 5' RACE reads were re-called with MiXCR into one record per CDR3 protein. The sample contains 850,000 or so distinct CDR3 sequences, less than 35% of which appear only once. Points on this clonotype: Its antigen is unknown.

The V and J genes are TRBV12-3 or TRBV12-4 and TRBJ2-1; D gene uncertain. The DNA end favors TRBJ2-7, so the J call may be wrong. Input material: blood. The TCR was taken from a woman aged 80 or over in good health. The CDR3, as DNA: TGTGCCAGCAGTTTGGCCCAGAGCTCCTACAATGAGCAGTACTTC. Translated, it gives CASSLAQSSYNEQYF.